The present TCR beta chain was sequenced within a study of T cell responses to AZD1222 COVID-19 vaccine. The germline V gene has CDR1 SGHNT and CDR2 YYREEE (reference sequence). The CDR3 consists of 16 residues. V lost 1 base and J 2 bases, leaving 13 bases between the germline ends. The protocol was immunoSEQ multiplex PCR, while the TCRdb copy is restricted to in-frame clones and leaves out a portion. The table has under 90,000 clones, approximately 85% seen once. The count of this clone is one. The starting material was peripheral blood, obtained 28 days after the second AZD1222 dose. The chain carries TRBV5-4 and TRBJ2-1; either TRBD1 or TRBD2 may supply D (6 bases each). The receptor was derived from an adult who received the AZD1222 COVID-19 vaccine. The CDR3 sequence is CASSLPGANAYNEQFF. CDR3 sequence (DNA): TGTGCCAGCAGCTTGCCGGGGGCCAATGCCTACAATGAGCAGTTCTTC. The full variable domain, completed using reference TRBV5-4 and TRBJ2-1, is ETGVTQSPTHLIKTRGQQVTLRCSSQSGHNTVSWYQQALGQGPQFIFQYYREEENGRGNFPPRFSGLQFPNYSSELNVNALELDDSALYLCASSLPGANAYNEQFFGPGTRLTVL.